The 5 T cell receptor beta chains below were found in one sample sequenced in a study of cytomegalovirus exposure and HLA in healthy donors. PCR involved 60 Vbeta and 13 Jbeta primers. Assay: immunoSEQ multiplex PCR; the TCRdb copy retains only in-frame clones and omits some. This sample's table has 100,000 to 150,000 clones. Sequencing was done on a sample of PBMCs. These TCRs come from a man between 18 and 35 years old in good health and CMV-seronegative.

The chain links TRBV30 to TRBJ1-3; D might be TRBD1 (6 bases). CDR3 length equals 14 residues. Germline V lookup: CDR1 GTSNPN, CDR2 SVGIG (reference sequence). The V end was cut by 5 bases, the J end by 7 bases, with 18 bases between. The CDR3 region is CAWCPGGALNTIYF. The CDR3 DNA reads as TGTGCCTGGTGTCCCGGGGGGGCGTTGAACACCATATATTTT.

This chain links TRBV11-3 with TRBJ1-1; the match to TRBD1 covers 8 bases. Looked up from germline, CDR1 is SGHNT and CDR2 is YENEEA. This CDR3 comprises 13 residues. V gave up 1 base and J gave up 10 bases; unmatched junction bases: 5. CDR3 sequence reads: CASSLGRGLAAFF. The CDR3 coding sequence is TGTGCCAGCAGCTTAGGCAGGGGGCTGGCAGCTTTCTTT.

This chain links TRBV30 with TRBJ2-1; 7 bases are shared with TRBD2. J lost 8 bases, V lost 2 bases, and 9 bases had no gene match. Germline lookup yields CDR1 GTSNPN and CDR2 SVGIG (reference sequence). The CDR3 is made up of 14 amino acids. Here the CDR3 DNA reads TGTGCCTGGAGTCGGGGGGAAAGATCCCATGAGCAGTTCTTC. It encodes CAWSRGERSHEQFF.

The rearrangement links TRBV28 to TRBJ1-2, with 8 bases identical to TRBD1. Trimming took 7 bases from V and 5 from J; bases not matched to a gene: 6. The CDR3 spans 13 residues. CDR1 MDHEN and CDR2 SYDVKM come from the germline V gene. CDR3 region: CASTGGRAYGYTF. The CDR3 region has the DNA TGTGCCAGCACAGGGGGCCGGGCTTATGGCTACACCTTC.

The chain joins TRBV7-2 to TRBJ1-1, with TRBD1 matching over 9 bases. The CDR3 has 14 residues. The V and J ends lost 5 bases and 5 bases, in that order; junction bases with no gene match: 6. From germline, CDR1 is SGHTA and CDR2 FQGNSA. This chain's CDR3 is CASSPRQGGTEAFF. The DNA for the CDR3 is TGTGCCAGCAGCCCCCGACAGGGGGGGACTGAAGCTTTCTTT. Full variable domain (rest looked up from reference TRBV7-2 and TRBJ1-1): GAGVSQSPSNKVTEKGKDVELRCDPISGHTALYWYRQSLGQGLEFLIYFQGNSAPDKSGLPSDRFSAERTGGSVSTLTIQRTQQEDSAVYLCASSPRQGGTEAFFGQGTRLTVV.